This T cell receptor (beta chain) was captured by sequencing in a study of response to subunit inactivated influenza vaccine. TCRdb independently ran MiXCR on the RT-PCR reads; one entry per CDR3 protein. The table records some 540,000 distinct CDR3 sequences, roughly 25% of them present only once. Study-wide findings and caveats: That few new T cells are recruited by each seasonal influenza vaccination was the authors' suggestion.

Points on this clonotype: Its antigen is undetermined.

The data were also submitted as part of a second study, on T cells expressing NK-cell markers. That study adds: What made the TCR beta cDNA was 5'RACE template switching with UMIs. Researchers got TCR beta repertoires out of sorted CD3+CD56+NKG2C+, CD3+CD56+NKG2C- and CD3+CD56-NKG2C+ T cells. Seven sequenced donors out of eight were HCMV-seropositive, one seronegative. Of CD8+ T cells, 1.0-7.0% belonged to dominant NKG2C+ clonotypes in several donors.

The sequencing here drew on CD4+ T cells sorted from PBMCs, taken roughly 12 days after vaccination. The sequence came from a man in his fifties who received an inactivated influenza vaccine.

The CDR3 is CSARPGYGTGELFF. In DNA, the CDR3 is TGCAGTGCTAGACCCGGATATGGGACCGGGGAGCTGTTTTTT. The gene calls are TRBV20-1 and TRBJ2-2; no definite D call. V lost 2 bases and J lost 5, with 12 bases in between. The CDR3 consists of 14 residues. Germline V gives CDR1 DFQATT, CDR2 SNEGSKA (reference sequence).